This TCR beta chain originates from a study of T-cell reconstitution after alpha-beta-depleted transplantation in children (dated by TCRdb to the mid-2010s). In terms of the full investigation: T-cell immune reconstitution after TCRalphabeta/CD19-depleted allogeneic hematopoietic cell transplantation in children was quantitatively tracked in the study by means of TCR repertoire profiling. What the work shows at the level of the full study, not this receptor alone: Over the following months the frequencies of hyperexpanded clones went down, and after one year T-cell counts and TCRbeta diversity were mostly credited to newly produced T cells. Apparently early alphabetaT-cell count recovery about two months after transplant reportedly relied on only several hundred rapidly expanded clones derived from non-depleted graft cells. In some patients, the high TCRbeta diversity seen at day 60 was put down to recipient T cells and intrathymic progenitors that had survived conditioning.

In the paper's terms, the treatment or condition label means: allogeneic hematopoietic cell transplantation with graft depleted of TCRalphabeta T cells and CD19 B cells. TCRalphabeta/CD19-depleted allogeneic hematopoietic cell grafts were given to the transplant recipients, all of whom were children. This clonotype turned up a few times. Its specific antigen is unknown. Base qualities are not at hand, and no much larger clone is one base apart. The CDR3 holds 15 amino acids from the cysteine to the phenylalanine. The kept DNA is CDR3 alone, 45 bases in frame from the first base. Unmatched junction bases come to 3, with V trimmed by 3 bases and J by 8 bases. As encoded in the germline V gene, CDR1 is KGHDR while CDR2 is SFDVKD. Preparation of the library involved PCR. The data were produced on an Illumina HiSeq 2500. TCR library preparation used molecular barcoding, with unique molecular identifiers applied to normalize quantification of the TCRbeta repertoire. TCRdb handled the public reads itself, with Q25 trimming in fastp and clone calling in MiXCR, and kept productive beta chains. One record per CDR3 amino acid sequence lists the most common genes and DNA. In all, the sample holds some 840,000 distinct CDR3 sequences, and less than 20% of those were seen once. The ten largest clones take up under 6% of the sample.

The chain links TRBV24-1 with TRBJ2-1, with TRBD2 identical over 13 junction bases. The TCR was taken from a male patient younger than 18 who had a stem cell transplant for acute lymphoblastic leukemia, so the T cells may come from the graft donor. Sequencing used PBMCs, mostly from graft donor cells, obtained 360 days after TCRalphabeta/CD19-depleted stem cell transplant. The CDR3 reads CATSDRTSGSDEQFF. The nucleotide sequence reads as follows: TGTGCCACCAGTGATCGGACTAGCGGGAGTGATGAGCAGTTCTTC.